A single sample is the source of the 20 T cell receptor beta chains below, sequenced in a study of Ad26.COV2.S vaccination and SARS-CoV-2 variants (dated by TCRdb to about 2021). Libraries were made using the immunoSEQ multiplex PCR assay. TCRdb provides this immuneACCESS table in a form limited to in-frame rearrangements. Some clones are lacking; in checked studies, under half of them reflect an unresolved V gene, and why the rest are absent is not known. The sample data list some 390,000 clones, and 89% of these were observed just once. The ten largest account for over 1.5% of the sample. Sample treatment or condition, as interpreted from the label and publication: over 15 received Ad26.COV2.S at low or high dose, single or two shots; roughly 5 received placebo; per-sample allocation not given. Repertoires of vaccine and placebo recipients were sequenced from samples taken on day 63 after the first injection.

The source material was peripheral blood, sampled in a trial of Ad26.COV2.S vaccine versus placebo. The receptors come from a person between 18 and 59 years old who received the Ad26.COV2.S COVID-19 vaccine or a placebo.

The chain is built from TRBV19 and TRBJ2-2; 11 bases match TRBD1. Trimming removed 7 bases from V and 5 bases from J; junction bases left unmatched: 12. This CDR3 is built from 17 residues. The germline gives CDR1 LNHDA, CDR2 SQIVND (reference sequence). CDR3 region: CASTIPAGTGGTGELFF. The CDR3 bases are TGTGCCAGTACCATCCCCGCAGGGACAGGGGGAACCGGGGAGCTGTTTTTT.

The chain combines TRBV11-3 with TRBJ2-1; D is ambiguous. This CDR3 spans 15 amino acids. CDR1 is SGHNT, CDR2 YENEEA, per germline. Trimming removed 3 bases from V and 2 bases from J, with 11 bases in between. CDR3 sequence reads: CASSLSSGAYNEQFF. The CDR3, as DNA: TGTGCCAGCAGCTTGTCGTCGGGTGCCTACAATGAGCAGTTCTTC.

The chain couples TRBV7-2 to TRBJ2-7; 8 bases are a match to TRBD1. From germline, CDR1 is SGHTA and CDR2 FQGNSA. This CDR3 has 14 residues. Trimming cost V 5 bases and J 2 bases; bases outside gene matches: 5. CDR3 in DNA: TGTGCCAGCAGCCTGGGACAGGTAGCCTACGAGCAGTACTTC. This translates into CASSLGQVAYEQYF.

V gene TRBV3-1 (or the pseudogene TRBV3-2) combines with J gene TRBJ2-1, with a possible D match to TRBD2 (6 bases). The CDR3 consists of 16 residues. Trimming removed 3 bases from V and 0 bases from J, with 12 bases in between. CDR1 is LGHDT, CDR2 YNNKEL, per germline (reference sequence). The CDR3 nucleotides are TGTGCCAGCAGCCATCAGCGGGTTAGCTCCTACAATGAGCAGTTCTTC. Translating gives CASSHQRVSSYNEQFF.

Details on this clone: One end of the junction fails to match germline, which may point to a read error. The chain carries TRBV19 and TRBJ2-1; weak D call: TRBD1 (5 bases). Germline values: CDR1 LNHDA, CDR2 SQIVND (reference sequence). The CDR3 has 12 amino acids. CDR3 sequence reads: CASSIERLGHVF. The CDR3 DNA follows: TGTGCCAGTAGTATAGAAAGGTTGGGGCATGTCTTC.

This chain uses TRBV9 with TRBJ1-1; D not resolved. CDR1 is SGDLS, CDR2 YYNGEE, per germline. Trimming left V 6 bases short and J 1 base short, with 10 bases between. CDR3 length: 13 residues. The CDR3 protein is CASNQHPNTEAFF. CDR3 in DNA: TGTGCCAGCAATCAACATCCGAACACTGAAGCTTTCTTT.

The rearrangement uses TRBV5-4 and TRBJ2-4, with 9 bases aligning to TRBD2. The CDR3 has 20 amino acids. Per the germline V gene, CDR1 is SGHNT and CDR2 is YYREEE (reference sequence). The junction had 17 bases not matched to a gene; V was cut back by 4 bases and J by 0 bases. This CDR3 reads CASSPTPSGISTSAKNIQYF. The CDR3 DNA reads TGTGCCAGCAGCCCGACCCCTAGCGGGATAAGTACTTCAGCCAAAAACATTCAGTACTTC.

The chain carries TRBV27 and TRBJ1-3; D perhaps matches TRBD1 (6 bases). Germline CDR1 is MNHEY and CDR2 is SMNVEV (reference sequence). Trimming removed 8 bases at V and 3 bases at J, with 8 bases between. CDR3 length: 12 residues. The CDR3, as DNA: TGTGCCAGCGGGGACATTGGAAACACCATATATTTT. It translates to CASGDIGNTIYF.

V is TRBV4-1 and J is TRBJ1-1; D is ambiguous. The CDR3 has 13 residues. V was pared by 3 bases and J by 4 bases, with 9 bases between. Germline loops: CDR1 MGHRA, CDR2 YSYEKL. This chain's CDR3 is CASSHIGSTEAFF. CDR3 in DNA: TGCGCCAGCAGCCATATAGGGAGCACTGAAGCTTTCTTT.

The chain recombines TRBV9 with TRBJ2-3, with 9 bases that match TRBD2. V shed 7 bases, J shed 1 base, and the junction held 7 bases outside the gene matches. This CDR3 is built from 15 residues. Germline V gene data show CDR1 as SGDLS and CDR2 as YYNGEE. CDR3 in amino acids: CASGRGGGGTDTQYF. CDR3 coding DNA: TGTGCCAGCGGGAGAGGCGGGGGGGGCACAGATACGCAGTATTTT.

This rearrangement joins TRBV6-2 or TRBV6-3 to TRBJ2-1; 9 bases are shared with TRBD2. In germline, CDR1 is MNHEY, CDR2 SVGEGT. The CDR3 is made up of 14 amino acids. V was clipped by 6 bases and J by 8 bases; unmatched bases: 8. The CDR3 reads CASSIAGVSDEQFF. CDR3 DNA sequence: TGTGCCAGCAGCATAGCGGGAGTGTCGGATGAGCAGTTCTTC.

The rearrangement links TRBV21-1 to TRBJ2-7; the tabulated D call, TRBD1, remains unverified against the DNA. TRBV21-1 is recorded as a pseudogene. The CDR3 covers 16 residues. The CDR3 region is CASSLFRDRGPFEQYF. CDR3 nucleotides: TGTGCCAGCAGCCTATTCCGGGACAGGGGGCCTTTCGAGCAGTACTTC.

V usage is TRBV6-5 and J usage is TRBJ1-1; D gene unclear. The V and J ends lost 5 bases and 1 base respectively, with 11 bases between them. The length of the CDR3 is 14 residues. The germline gives CDR1 MNHEY, CDR2 SVGAGI. In DNA, the CDR3 is TGTGCCAGCAGTCTCGGGAGCGAGAACACTGAAGCTTTCTTT. Translated, it gives CASSLGSENTEAFF.

This clone appeared once. This chain connects TRBV30 to TRBJ1-2; perhaps TRBD1 as D (5 bases). CDR3 length: 13 residues. In germline, CDR1 is GTSNPN, CDR2 SVGIG (reference sequence). The V gene lost 0 bases and the J gene lost 14 bases, with 19 bases spanning the gap. The CDR3 here is CAWSVRITGAPTF. The CDR3 nucleotides read TGTGCCTGGAGTGTTAGGATTACAGGAGCCCCTACCTTC.

Written as DNA, the CDR3 is TGTGCCAGCAGCCCCGCTCCGGGAGGGCCTAGCACAGATACGCAGTATTTT. Its translation: CASSPAPGGPSTDTQYF. This chain connects TRBV5-5 to TRBJ2-3, with TRBD2 identical over 8 bases. The CDR3 has 17 residues. The germline gives CDR1 SGHKS, CDR2 YYEKEE (reference sequence). The trim removed 4 bases at V and 0 bases at J, leaving 10 bases unmatched.

J is TRBJ2-7 and V is TRBV28; no definite D call. Per germline, CDR1 MDHEN and CDR2 SYDVKM. Trimming shortened V by 6 bases and J by 4 bases, and 10 bases separated the two germline ends. This CDR3 region has 12 residues. The CDR3 spells CASSQSLYEQYF. In DNA, the CDR3 is TGTGCCAGCAGCCAAAGCCTTTACGAGCAGTACTTC.

This clone is a singleton in its sample. The rearrangement joins TRBV5-1 to TRBJ2-7; maybe TRBD2 (6 bases). The CDR3 is made up of 13 amino acids. V gave up 4 bases and J gave up 7 bases, with 15 bases separating them. Germline values: CDR1 SGHRS, CDR2 YFSETQ. Here the CDR3 reads CASSLEGSAEQYF. The CDR3 coding sequence is TGCGCCAGCAGCCTGGAGGGCTCTGCGGAGCAGTACTTC.

The chain employs TRBV28 and TRBJ2-6, with D uncertain. The V gene lost 3 bases and the J gene lost 4 bases, with 16 bases spanning the gap. Germline CDR1 reads MDHEN; CDR2 reads SYDVKM. This CDR3 is 17 amino acids long. The CDR3 region is CASSFFPTPSGANVLTF. In DNA, the CDR3 is TGTGCCAGCAGTTTTTTCCCCACACCCTCCGGGGCCAACGTCCTGACTTTC.

Only one count was recorded for this clone. The J gene is TRBJ2-1, the V gene TRBV12-3 or TRBV12-4; D is unresolved. CDR3 length: 13 amino acids. V lost 7 bases and J 5 bases, leaving 12 bases between the germline ends. The CDR3 region has the DNA TGTGCCAGCACCCGAAGGGCGGACAATGAGCAGTTCTTC. This sequence encodes CASTRRADNEQFF.

This clone was recorded a few times. The J gene is TRBJ1-5, the V gene TRBV6-6; D remains unclear. Germline V lookup: CDR1 MNHNY, CDR2 SVGAGI (reference sequence). The CDR3 runs 13 residues. V was cut by 2 bases and J by 1 base, with 3 bases left in between. The CDR3 protein is CASSYTSNQPQHF. The CDR3 bases are TGTGCCAGCAGTTACACAAGCAATCAGCCCCAGCATTTT.